The 20 T cell receptor beta chains below all came from one sample that was sequenced in a study of graft-versus-host responses after intestinal transplantation. These TCRs' antigens remain unknown. TCRdb keeps only in-frame clones here, not all; method: immunoSEQ multiplex PCR. The sample has about 51,000 clones, more than 70% seen once. Material: unstimulated CD4+ T cells sorted from spleen or lymph node cells, obtained before transplant. The origin of the receptors is a human donor who was the organ donor for an intestinal transplant.

This chain connects TRBV2 to TRBJ1-3; no definite D call. V shed 4 bases and J shed 7 bases, with 11 bases lying between them. The CDR3 contains 13 residues. The V gene's germline CDR1 is SNHLY and CDR2 FYNNEI. CDR3 nucleotide sequence: TGTGCCAGCAGTGCAGACGGGGTGAACACCATATATTTT. Translation gives CASSADGVNTIYF.

The chain recombines TRBV7-6 with TRBJ2-1, with 7 positions matching TRBD1. After removal of 1 base from V and 5 bases from J, the junction contained 5 bases not matched to a gene. There are 15 residues in the CDR3. Germline V CDR1 and CDR2: SGHVS, FNYEAQ. The CDR3 sequence: CASSLEVQGDNEQFF. Here the CDR3 DNA reads TGTGCCAGCAGCTTAGAGGTTCAGGGGGACAATGAGCAGTTCTTC.

The chain uses TRBV7-2 and TRBJ1-1; D possibly corresponds to TRBD1 (5 bases). Germline values: CDR1 SGHTA, CDR2 FQGNSA. Trimming took 1 base from V and 3 from J, leaving 12 bases between them. The CDR3 is made up of 15 amino acids. In DNA, the CDR3 is TGTGCCAGCAGCTTAGGGTCGGCAGGGTACACTGAAGCTTTCTTT. Protein product: CASSLGSAGYTEAFF.

The sample holds a few counts of this clone. V is TRBV30 and J is TRBJ1-2; a weak D match, TRBD1 (6 bases). The CDR3 contains 16 residues. V shed 3 bases and J shed 4 bases, with 21 bases lying between them. Germline-derived CDR1 and CDR2 are GTSNPN and SVGIG (reference sequence). The CDR3 is CAWSALTGSVGYGYTF. CDR3 coding DNA: TGTGCCTGGAGCGCCCTTACAGGGTCCGTTGGCTATGGCTACACCTTC.

The gene calls are TRBV30 and TRBJ1-5; perhaps TRBD1 as D (6 bases). With 1 base removed from V and 4 bases from J, the gap between germline ends came to 14 bases. The CDR3 covers 15 residues. Germline V gene sequence: CDR1 GTSNPN, CDR2 SVGIG (reference sequence). CDR3 sequence reads: CAWSESQGSNQPQHF. CDR3 coding DNA: TGTGCCTGGAGTGAATCACAGGGATCTAATCAGCCCCAGCATTTT.

The V and J genes are TRBV19 and TRBJ2-5, with D possibly being TRBD2 (6 bases). Germline lookup yields CDR1 LNHDA and CDR2 SQIVND (reference sequence). The CDR3 has 16 amino acids. V was pared by 3 bases and J by 4 bases, with 18 bases between. In DNA form, the CDR3 reads TGTGCCAGTAGTATTCAGGAGGGTAGTGGCTCAGAGACCCAGTACTTC. It encodes CASSIQEGSGSETQYF.

The chain links TRBV5-1 to TRBJ2-7; 7 bases fit TRBD1. J was trimmed by 1 base and V by 2 bases; bases with no gene match: 6. In germline, CDR1 is SGHRS, CDR2 YFSETQ. The CDR3 runs 15 residues. The CDR3 nucleotides are TGCGCCAGCAGCTTTCTGGGACAGTCGTCCTACGAGCAGTACTTC. Amino acid sequence: CASSFLGQSSYEQYF.

The rearrangement links TRBV18 to TRBJ1-1; the D gene is possibly TRBD1 (5 bases). Germline V gene data show CDR1 as KGHSH and CDR2 as LQKENI. The length of the CDR3 is 16 residues. V lost 0 bases, J lost 5 bases, and 16 bases lay in between. The CDR3 sequence is CASSPPYGPGGTEAFF. CDR3 sequence (DNA): TGTGCCAGCTCACCACCCTACGGCCCCGGGGGTACTGAAGCTTTCTTT.

The gene calls are TRBV4-2 and TRBJ2-1, with TRBD2 matching 12 bases. Trimming removed 4 bases from V and 7 bases from J; junction bases left unmatched: 11. CDR3 length equals 17 residues. In germline, CDR1 is LGHNA, CDR2 YNFKEQ. The CDR3 DNA sequence: TGTGCCAGCAGCCCTCGCGGACTAGCGGGACGTCTTAATGAGCAGTTCTTC. Amino acids: CASSPRGLAGRLNEQFF.

The V gene is TRBV14, the J gene TRBJ2-3, with D possibly being TRBD2 (6 bases). The CDR3 consists of 15 residues. From germline, CDR1 is SGHDN and CDR2 FVKESK. V was trimmed by 0 bases and J by 0 bases, leaving 7 bases between them. As DNA, the CDR3 is TGTGCCAGCAGCCAAGAGCGGGGCAGCACAGATACGCAGTATTTT. Translating it yields CASSQERGSTDTQYF.

The chain is built from TRBV27 and TRBJ2-3; 7 bases map to TRBD1. Germline lookup yields CDR1 MNHEY and CDR2 SMNVEV (reference sequence). With V trimmed by 0 bases and J by 1 base, 7 bases remained unmatched. The CDR3 runs to 17 residues. In DNA, the CDR3 is TGTGCCAGCAGTTTATCTAAGGGGGCGCGGGGCACAGATACGCAGTATTTT. Translated: CASSLSKGARGTDTQYF.

V gene TRBV6-1 combines with J gene TRBJ2-7; TRBD1 matches at 7 bases. The V and J ends lost 8 bases and 3 bases, in that order; junction bases with no gene match: 10. The germline V gene encodes CDR1 MNHNS and CDR2 SASEGT. The CDR3 extends over 14 amino acids. CDR3 sequence: CASRPTGTVYEQYF. In nucleotides, the CDR3 is TGTGCCAGCCGCCCGACAGGGACAGTCTACGAGCAGTACTTC.

The chain uses TRBV7-9 and TRBJ1-3; D not certain. V lost 7 bases to trimming and J lost 1 base, with 8 bases between them. Looked up from germline, CDR1 is SEHNR and CDR2 is FQNEAQ (reference sequence). The CDR3 has 13 residues. In nucleotides, the CDR3 is TGTGCCAGCAATCGAGCTTCTGGAAACACCATATATTTT. Translated: CASNRASGNTIYF.

This chain joins TRBV11-2 and TRBJ2-7; the match to TRBD2 covers 11 bases. This CDR3 has 16 amino acids. V was clipped by 0 bases and J by 4 bases; unmatched bases: 5. From germline, CDR1 is SGHAT and CDR2 FQNNGV. The CDR3 DNA follows: TGTGCCAGCAGCTTAGATCCCGGGACTAGCGGATACGAGCAGTACTTC. Protein sequence: CASSLDPGTSGYEQYF.

As concerns this clone: The junction does not match germline at one end; this may be a read error. This chain joins TRBV7-7 and TRBJ2-5, with D possibly matching TRBD1 (5 bases). This CDR3 comprises 15 residues. CDR1 is SSHAT and CDR2 is FNYEAQ in the germline V gene (reference sequence). CDR3 nucleotides: TGTGCTAGCAGCTTGGGAAGGGGCGCCCAAGAGACCCAGTACTTC. This codes for CASSLGRGAQETQYF.

This chain joins TRBV9 and TRBJ1-1; D remains unclear. This CDR3 is built from 15 residues. The germline V gene encodes CDR1 SGDLS and CDR2 YYNGEE. Trimming pared 4 bases from V and 5 bases from J, leaving 18 bases between. The CDR3 is CASSLTNTPGTEAFF. Here the CDR3 DNA reads TGTGCCAGCAGCCTCACAAACACCCCGGGGACTGAAGCTTTCTTT. Filled out from reference TRBV9 and TRBJ1-1, the complete variable domain reads DSGVTQTPKHLITATGQRVTLRCSPRSGDLSVYWYQQSLDQGLQFLIQYYNGEERAKGNILERFSAQQFPDLHSELNLSSLELGDSALYFCASSLTNTPGTEAFFGQGTRLTVV.

The chain has TRBV18 and TRBJ2-7, with unresolved D. This CDR3 comprises 14 residues. CDR1 KGHSH and CDR2 LQKENI come from the germline V gene. V was clipped by 3 bases and J by 3 bases, with 12 bases between them. The CDR3 DNA reads TGTGCCAGCTCACCGCCAGGTCCGAGCTACGAGCAGTACTTC. Translated, it gives CASSPPGPSYEQYF. Full variable domain (remainder filled in from reference TRBV18 and TRBJ2-7): NAGVMQNPRHLVRRRGQEARLRCSPMKGHSHVYWYRQLPEEGLKFMVYLQKENIIDESGMPKERFSAEFPKEGPSILRIQQVVRGDSAAYFCASSPPGPSYEQYFGPGTRLTVT.

J is TRBJ2-5 and V is TRBV28, with TRBD1 identical over 7 bases. Unmatched junction bases numbered 4, after V lost 4 bases and J lost 2 bases. The CDR3 loop spans 14 amino acids. The germline V gene has CDR1 MDHEN and CDR2 SYDVKM. CDR3 sequence: CASSYRTGQETQYF. Written as DNA, the CDR3 is TGTGCCAGCAGTTATCGGACAGGTCAAGAGACCCAGTACTTC.

The V gene is TRBV27, the J gene TRBJ1-5; D might be TRBD1 (5 bases). Trimming removed 2 bases from V and 0 bases from J, with 14 bases in between. Germline CDR1 MNHEY, CDR2 SMNVEV (reference sequence). The CDR3 is 17 amino acids. CDR3 loop: CASSLVPDIYSNQPQHF. CDR3 sequence (DNA): TGTGCCAGCAGTTTAGTCCCGGACATTTATAGCAATCAGCCCCAGCATTTT.

V is TRBV19 and J is TRBJ1-5, with D perhaps TRBD1 (6 bases). Germline CDR1 is LNHDA and CDR2 is SQIVND (reference sequence). This CDR3 spans 17 amino acids. Trimming left V 3 bases short and J 2 bases short, with 17 bases between. The CDR3 sequence is CASSIRQERIGNQPQHF. DNA for the CDR3: TGTGCCAGTAGTATTAGACAGGAAAGAATTGGCAATCAGCCCCAGCATTTT.